Shown below are 24 T cell receptor beta chains from a single sample sequenced in a study of T cell changes during pregnancy in multiple sclerosis. Libraries were prepared by immunoSEQ multiplex PCR; TCRdb keeps only in-frame clonotypes and omits some of them. This sample yields under 100,000 clones, of which about 94% are seen a single time; 2.5% belongs to the top ten. The material sequenced was peripheral blood, taken in the third trimester of pregnancy. Source of these receptors: a female donor with multiple sclerosis, enrolled in a pregnancy study.

The chain uses TRBV5-4 and TRBJ2-7; 7 nucleotides match TRBD1. V shed 3 bases and J 7 bases; nucleotides not matched to a gene: 7. In germline, CDR1 is SGHNT, CDR2 YYREEE (reference sequence). The CDR3 spans 13 residues. The CDR3 bases are TGTGCCAGCAGCTACCGGGACAGCAGGGAGCAGTACTTC. It codes for CASSYRDSREQYF. The full variable domain, completed using reference TRBV5-4 and TRBJ2-7, is ETGVTQSPTHLIKTRGQQVTLRCSSQSGHNTVSWYQQALGQGPQFIFQYYREEENGRGNFPPRFSGLQFPNYSSELNVNALELDDSALYLCASSYRDSREQYFGPGTRLTVT.

This rearrangement joins TRBV5-4 to TRBJ1-1; D perhaps matches TRBD1 (6 bases). Between the trimmed V and J ends, which lost 2 bases and 7 bases, there was a span of 21 bases. Germline CDR1 is SGHNT and CDR2 is YYREEE (reference sequence). The CDR3 has 16 residues. CDR3 in DNA: TGTGCCAGCAGCTTAGGCCCAACCGCACAGGGCGTTGAAGCTTTCTTT. Residues: CASSLGPTAQGVEAFF. The full variable domain, its missing parts supplied by reference TRBV5-4 and TRBJ1-1, is ETGVTQSPTHLIKTRGQQVTLRCSSQSGHNTVSWYQQALGQGPQFIFQYYREEENGRGNFPPRFSGLQFPNYSSELNVNALELDDSALYLCASSLGPTAQGVEAFFGQGTRLTVV.

The genes are TRBV19 and TRBJ2-1; 10 nucleotides line up with TRBD2. V lost 2 bases and J lost 9; bases outside the gene matches: 10. The CDR3 runs to 16 residues. Germline assignment: CDR1 LNHDA and CDR2 SQIVND (reference sequence). In nucleotides, the CDR3 is TGTGCCAGTAGTATACAAACTAGCGGGGTTCTGGGTGAGCAGTTCTTC. Translating gives CASSIQTSGVLGEQFF.

V usage is TRBV18 and J usage is TRBJ2-7; 8 positions match TRBD1. The V gene's germline CDR1 is KGHSH and CDR2 LQKENI. The trim removed 4 bases at V and 0 bases at J, leaving 2 bases unmatched. The CDR3 consists of 14 residues. As DNA, the CDR3 is TGTGCCAGCTCACTGGGACAGGCCTCCTACGAGCAGTACTTC. Translation: CASSLGQASYEQYF.

The rearrangement joins TRBV7-2 to TRBJ1-2, with 7 bases matching TRBD1. V was clipped by 2 bases and J by 4 bases; unmatched bases: 4. Germline V lookup: CDR1 SGHTA, CDR2 FQGNSA. CDR3 length equals 14 residues. The CDR3 loop reads CASSLPGGSYGYTF. The CDR3 bases are TGTGCCAGCAGCTTACCAGGGGGGAGCTATGGCTACACCTTC.

V is TRBV2 and J is TRBJ2-3; 13 nucleotides align to TRBD2. Germline V gene sequence: CDR1 SNHLY, CDR2 FYNNEI. V was clipped by 2 bases and J by 0 bases; unmatched bases: 8. This CDR3 spans 19 amino acids. The CDR3 sequence is CASSESWTSGGLSTDTQYF. CDR3 coding DNA: TGTGCCAGCAGTGAATCCTGGACTAGCGGGGGCCTCAGCACAGATACGCAGTATTTT.

CDR3 protein: CASRDIFYEQYF. CDR3 nucleotide sequence: TGTGCCAGCCGGGACATCTTTTACGAGCAGTACTTC. The chain carries TRBV2 and TRBJ2-7, with D maybe TRBD1 (6 bases). The CDR3 runs to 12 residues. Germline V CDR1 and CDR2: SNHLY, FYNNEI. V lost 8 bases to trimming and J lost 4 bases, with 12 bases between them.

In nucleotides, the CDR3 is TGTGCCAGCAGCTTAGCAGGGGGATACTACGAGCAGTACTTC. As protein: CASSLAGGYYEQYF. The V call is TRBV11-3, the J call TRBJ2-7, with 7 nucleotides matching TRBD1. Germline-derived CDR1 and CDR2 are SGHNT and YENEEA. The length of the CDR3 is 14 residues. The J segment lost 3 bases and the V segment lost 1 base, leaving 3 bases of the junction unmatched.

Concerning this clone: Additional DNA sequences in this sample encode the identical CDR3. The V call is TRBV5-1, the J call TRBJ1-3; D is possibly TRBD1 (5 bases). The CDR3 is 14 residues long. With 0 bases removed from V and 4 bases from J, the gap between germline ends came to 8 bases. Germline V gene sequence: CDR1 SGHRS, CDR2 YFSETQ. CDR3 DNA sequence: TGCGCCAGCAGCTTGGCAGGGTACGGAAACACCATATATTTT. It yields the protein CASSLAGYGNTIYF.

The V gene is TRBV7-8, the J gene TRBJ2-2; TRBD2 matches 8 bases. Germline CDR1 is SGHVS and CDR2 is FQNEAQ. The V and J ends lost 5 bases and 9 bases, in that order; junction bases with no gene match: 17. CDR3 length: 17 residues. The CDR3 nucleotides are TGTGCCAGCAGCCCCCCCGGGGGAGCGGGGGTCCCCAGGGAGCTGTTTTTT. Amino acids: CASSPPGGAGVPRELFF.

The chain joins TRBV5-4 to TRBJ2-1, with 9 bases aligning to TRBD2. V shed 0 bases, J shed 4 bases, and the junction held 8 bases outside the gene matches. The CDR3 runs to 17 residues. Looked up from germline, CDR1 is SGHNT and CDR2 is YYREEE (reference sequence). The CDR3 loop reads CASSLGGRSGGYNEQFF. As DNA, the CDR3 is TGTGCCAGCAGCTTGGGTGGGCGAAGCGGGGGGTACAATGAGCAGTTCTTC.

This rearrangement joins TRBV4-1 to TRBJ2-5; no reliable D call. The CDR3 has 12 amino acids. V was shortened by 0 bases and J by 5 bases, with 4 bases between the two germline ends. Germline V gives CDR1 MGHRA, CDR2 YSYEKL. CDR3 sequence reads: CASSQDSETQYF. CDR3 bases: TGCGCCAGCAGCCAAGATTCGGAGACCCAGTACTTC.

The V and J genes are TRBV7-3 and TRBJ1-2; TRBD1 agrees at 10 bases. The V and J ends lost 3 bases and 8 bases, in that order; junction bases with no gene match: 6. The CDR3 is 14 residues long. Looked up from germline, CDR1 is SGHTA and CDR2 is FQGTGA. Written as DNA, the CDR3 is TGTGCCAGCAGCTTGGACAGGGGGGTTAGGGGCTACACCTTC. Residues: CASSLDRGVRGYTF.

The chain is built from TRBV7-9 and TRBJ1-3, with TRBD1 matching 9 bases. This CDR3 has 15 amino acids. The V gene end was trimmed by 4 bases and the J gene end by 2 bases; junction bases not matched to a gene: 3. Germline loops: CDR1 SEHNR, CDR2 FQNEAQ (reference sequence). This CDR3 reads CASSWDRDPGNTIYF. DNA of the CDR3: TGTGCCAGCAGCTGGGACAGGGACCCTGGAAACACCATATATTTT.

This rearrangement joins TRBV7-8 to TRBJ1-6; possibly TRBD1 for D (5 bases). The CDR3 contains 16 residues. The V end lost 7 bases, the J end lost 4 bases, and 17 bases lay between the germline ends. Germline V gene data show CDR1 as SGHVS and CDR2 as FQNEAQ. CDR3 DNA: TGTGCCAGCACCCTAGGGCCGGGACTTTATAATTCACCCCTCCACTTT. This codes for CASTLGPGLYNSPLHF.

The rearrangement joins TRBV18 to TRBJ2-6; 9 bases align to TRBD2. Looked up from germline, CDR1 is KGHSH and CDR2 is LQKENI. This CDR3 spans 21 amino acids. V lost 2 bases to trimming and J lost 2 bases; unmatched junction nucleotides: 16. The CDR3 here is CASSPSPSGAANIPGANVLTF. The CDR3 bases are TGTGCCAGCTCACCATCCCCTAGCGGGGCCGCAAACATCCCTGGGGCCAACGTCCTGACTTTC.

The chain recombines TRBV5-8 with TRBJ2-3; the D is unclear. CDR1 and CDR2 from the germline V gene are SGHTS and YDEGEE. This CDR3 has 13 residues. V was pared by 1 base and J by 6 bases, with 9 bases between. The CDR3 DNA sequence: TGTGCCAGCAGCTTGACACCATTGGATACGCAGTATTTT. It translates to CASSLTPLDTQYF.

This clone has just one count. The chain carries TRBV7-9 and TRBJ2-1, with D possibly being TRBD2 (5 bases). Germline V CDR1 and CDR2: SEHNR, FQNEAQ (reference sequence). CDR3 length: 17 residues. The ends were cut back, 5 bases at V and 7 bases at J, with 24 bases in the middle. CDR3 coding DNA: TGTGCCAGCAGCCTCCTTTCTCCGGGAAAGGTTAGGAATGAGCAGTTCTTC. Translation: CASSLLSPGKVRNEQFF.

About this clone itself: One end of the junction is discordant with germline, which a read error may explain. The V gene is TRBV14, the J gene TRBJ1-3; D perhaps matches TRBD1 (5 bases). Germline V CDR1 and CDR2: SGHDN, FVKESK. CDR3 length: 16 residues. The CDR3 here is CASSQETDFSGSTIYF. CDR3 in DNA: TGTGCCAGCAGCCAAGAGACAGACTTCTCTGGAAGCACCATATATTTT.

The chain recombines TRBV7-2 with TRBJ2-1; TRBD2 agrees at 9 bases. J was trimmed by 5 bases and V by 5 bases; bases with no gene match: 13. Germline values: CDR1 SGHTA, CDR2 FQGNSA. This CDR3 region has 17 residues. CDR3 region: CASSVTLAGATNNEQFF. The CDR3 DNA reads as TGTGCCAGCAGCGTGACGTTAGCGGGGGCCACTAACAATGAGCAGTTCTTC.

The chain combines TRBV11-2 with TRBJ2-2; 14 bases are a match to TRBD2. Germline values: CDR1 SGHAT, CDR2 FQNNGV. The junction had 13 bases not matched to a gene; V was cut back by 11 bases and J by 8 bases. The CDR3 sequence is 16 residues long. CDR3 residues: CAASPGLAGGQGELFF. The CDR3 bases are TGTGCCGCCAGCCCCGGACTAGCGGGGGGCCAGGGGGAGCTGTTTTTT.

This chain joins TRBV19 and TRBJ2-3, with 7 bases fitting TRBD1. The V gene end was trimmed by 5 bases and the J gene end by 0 bases; junction bases not matched to a gene: 5. This CDR3 region has 15 residues. CDR1 is LNHDA and CDR2 is SQIVND in the germline V gene (reference sequence). The CDR3 here is CASSLGQLSTDTQYF. In DNA, the CDR3 is TGTGCCAGTAGTCTGGGACAGTTAAGCACAGATACGCAGTATTTT.

The J gene is TRBJ2-7, the V gene TRBV5-1, with 9 bases fitting TRBD1. The germline gives CDR1 SGHRS, CDR2 YFSETQ. Trimming removed 0 bases from V and 5 bases from J; junction bases left unmatched: 6. The CDR3 consists of 15 residues. The DNA for the CDR3 is TGCGCCAGCAGCTTGGATCTTACAGGGGGCGACGAGCAGTACTTC. Protein sequence: CASSLDLTGGDEQYF.

This chain connects TRBV27 to TRBJ2-7; the D gene is possibly TRBD1 (5 bases). This CDR3 spans 17 amino acids. V gave up 1 base and J gave up 0 bases, with 16 bases separating them. Per the germline V gene, CDR1 is MNHEY and CDR2 is SMNVEV (reference sequence). The CDR3 is CASSLFRGGQPSYEQYF. The CDR3 DNA follows: TGTGCCAGCAGTTTATTTAGGGGCGGTCAGCCCTCCTACGAGCAGTACTTC.